The clone carrying this T cell receptor beta chain was observed a few times. A J-beta primer mix and a sample-barcoded 5' primer were used in a second PCR of about 7 to 12 cycles. CDR3-containing paired-end reads numbered at least 2.5 million in each sample. MiXCR was run by TCRdb on the 5' RACE reads, yielding one entry per CDR3 protein. The sample lists nearly 800,000 distinct CDR3 sequences, about 25% occurring once. This specimen comes from a study of blood T cells in healthy people across ages. The sample was also linked to a second study, of T cells of mothers and their children. From that report: Three healthy Caucasian mothers, along with their six children, served as the donors. Relative to unrelated pairs, biologically related mother-child dyads exhibited marginally greater, non-significant overlap.

The source material was blood. This TCR came from a boy aged 10-17 years in good health.

The CDR3 sequence: CASSLRHGFPWNEQFF. CDR3 in DNA: TGTGCCAGCAGCTTACGTCATGGGTTCCCTTGGAATGAGCAGTTCTTC. This sequence joins TRBV7-2 and TRBJ2-5; the D is unclear. The DNA matches TRBJ2-1 better at its end, which makes the J call doubtful. This CDR3 is built from 16 residues. The germline CDR1 and CDR2 sequences are SGHTA and FQGNSA.